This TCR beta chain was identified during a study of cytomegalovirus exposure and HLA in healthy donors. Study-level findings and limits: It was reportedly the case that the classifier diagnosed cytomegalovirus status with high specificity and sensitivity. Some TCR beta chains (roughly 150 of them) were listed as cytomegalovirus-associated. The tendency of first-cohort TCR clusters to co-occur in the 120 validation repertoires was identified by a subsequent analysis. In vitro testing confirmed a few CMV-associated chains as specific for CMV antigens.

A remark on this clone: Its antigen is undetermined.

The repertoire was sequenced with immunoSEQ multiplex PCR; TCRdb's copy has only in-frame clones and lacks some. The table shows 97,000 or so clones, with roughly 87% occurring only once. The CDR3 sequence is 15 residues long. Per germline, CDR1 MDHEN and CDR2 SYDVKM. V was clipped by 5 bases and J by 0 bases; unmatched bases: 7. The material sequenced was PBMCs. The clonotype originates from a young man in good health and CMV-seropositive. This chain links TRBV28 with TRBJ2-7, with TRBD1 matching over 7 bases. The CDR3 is CASSLTGVLSYEQYF. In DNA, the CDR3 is TGTGCCAGCAGTCTAACAGGGGTGCTCTCCTACGAGCAGTACTTC.